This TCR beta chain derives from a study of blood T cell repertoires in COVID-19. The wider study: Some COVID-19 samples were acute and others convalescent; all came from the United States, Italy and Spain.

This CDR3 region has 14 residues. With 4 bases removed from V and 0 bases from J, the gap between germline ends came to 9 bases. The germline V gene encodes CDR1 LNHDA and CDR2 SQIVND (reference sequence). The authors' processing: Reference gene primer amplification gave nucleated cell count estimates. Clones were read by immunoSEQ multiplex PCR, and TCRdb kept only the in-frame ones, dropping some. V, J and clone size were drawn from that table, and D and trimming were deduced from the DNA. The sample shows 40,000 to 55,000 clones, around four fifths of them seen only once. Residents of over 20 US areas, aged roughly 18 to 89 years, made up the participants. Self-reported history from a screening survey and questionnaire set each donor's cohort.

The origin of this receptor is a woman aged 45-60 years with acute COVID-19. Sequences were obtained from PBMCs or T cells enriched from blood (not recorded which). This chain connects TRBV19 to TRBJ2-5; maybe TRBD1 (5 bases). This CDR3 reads CASSTRAHQETQYF. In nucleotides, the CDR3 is TGTGCCAGTAGTACCAGGGCCCACCAAGAGACCCAGTACTTC. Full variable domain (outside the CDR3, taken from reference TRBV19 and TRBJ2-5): DGGITQSPKYLFRKEGQNVTLSCEQNLNHDAMYWYRQDPGQGLRLIYYSQIVNDFQKGDIAEGYSVSREKKESFPLTVTSAQKNPTAFYLCASSTRAHQETQYFGPGTRLLVL.